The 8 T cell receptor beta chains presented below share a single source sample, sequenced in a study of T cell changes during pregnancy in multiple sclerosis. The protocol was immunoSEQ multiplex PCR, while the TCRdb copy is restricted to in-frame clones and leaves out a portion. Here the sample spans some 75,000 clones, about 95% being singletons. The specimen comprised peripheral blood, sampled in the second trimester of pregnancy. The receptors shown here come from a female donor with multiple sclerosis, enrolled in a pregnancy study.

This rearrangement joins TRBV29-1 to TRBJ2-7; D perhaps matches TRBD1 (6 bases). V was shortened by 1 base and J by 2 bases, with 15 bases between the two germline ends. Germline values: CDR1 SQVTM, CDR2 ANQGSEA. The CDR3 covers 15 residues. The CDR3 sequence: CSVEGYQGLAYEQYF. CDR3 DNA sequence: TGCAGCGTTGAAGGTTATCAGGGGTTGGCCTACGAGCAGTACTTC.

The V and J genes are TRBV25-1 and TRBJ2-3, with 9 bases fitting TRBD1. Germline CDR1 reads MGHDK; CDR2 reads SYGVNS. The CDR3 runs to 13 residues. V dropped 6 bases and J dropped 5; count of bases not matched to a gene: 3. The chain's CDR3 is CASRTTGGDTQYF. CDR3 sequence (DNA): TGTGCCAGCAGGACGACAGGGGGAGATACGCAGTATTTT.

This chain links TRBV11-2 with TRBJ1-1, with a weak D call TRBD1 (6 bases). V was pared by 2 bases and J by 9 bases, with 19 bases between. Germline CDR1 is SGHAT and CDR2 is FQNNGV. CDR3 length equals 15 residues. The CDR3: CASSLTTATGLQAFF. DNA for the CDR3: TGTGCCAGCAGCTTAACAACCGCGACAGGACTGCAAGCTTTCTTT.

CDR3 region: CASKISGSLTYNEQFF. The CDR3 region has the DNA TGTGCCAGTAAAATTAGCGGGAGCCTAACCTACAATGAGCAGTTCTTC. The chain combines TRBV19 with TRBJ2-1; 9 bases match TRBD2. Germline V CDR1 and CDR2: LNHDA, SQIVND (reference sequence). The length of the CDR3 is 16 residues. With 7 bases clipped from V and 2 bases from J, the junction kept 9 bases outside the gene matches.

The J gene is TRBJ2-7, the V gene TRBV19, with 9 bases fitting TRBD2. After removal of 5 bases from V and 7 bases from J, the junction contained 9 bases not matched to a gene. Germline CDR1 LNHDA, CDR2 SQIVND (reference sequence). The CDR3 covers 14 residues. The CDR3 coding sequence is TGTGCCAGTAGTTCGGGACTAGCTGCGCTGGAGCAGTACTTC. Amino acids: CASSSGLAALEQYF.

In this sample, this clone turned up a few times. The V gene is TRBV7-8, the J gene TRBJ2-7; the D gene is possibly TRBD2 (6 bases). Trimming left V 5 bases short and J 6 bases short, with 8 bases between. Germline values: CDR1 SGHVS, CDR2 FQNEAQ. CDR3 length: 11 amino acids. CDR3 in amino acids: CASSQGGEQYF. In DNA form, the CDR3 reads TGTGCCAGCAGCCAGGGAGGCGAGCAGTACTTC.

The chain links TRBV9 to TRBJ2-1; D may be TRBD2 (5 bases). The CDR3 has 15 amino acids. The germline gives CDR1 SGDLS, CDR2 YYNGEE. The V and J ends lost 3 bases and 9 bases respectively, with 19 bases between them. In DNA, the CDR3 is TGTGCCAGCAGCGACCCACTAGAAGGTCCCCGTGAGCAGTTCTTC. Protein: CASSDPLEGPREQFF. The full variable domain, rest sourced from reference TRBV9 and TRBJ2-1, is DSGVTQTPKHLITATGQRVTLRCSPRSGDLSVYWYQQSLDQGLQFLIQYYNGEERAKGNILERFSAQQFPDLHSELNLSSLELGDSALYFCASSDPLEGPREQFFGPGTRLTVL.

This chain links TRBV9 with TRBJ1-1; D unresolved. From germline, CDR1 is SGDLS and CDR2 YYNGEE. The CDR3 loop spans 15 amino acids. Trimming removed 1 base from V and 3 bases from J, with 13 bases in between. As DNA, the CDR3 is TGTGCCAGCAGCGTACTGAGCTGGGGAGACACTGAAGCTTTCTTT. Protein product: CASSVLSWGDTEAFF.